This T cell receptor beta chain was recovered during a study of response to subunit inactivated influenza vaccine. From germline, CDR1 is MGHRA and CDR2 YSYEKL. This CDR3 is 16 amino acids long. The V end lost 0 bases, the J end lost 2 bases, and 12 bases lay between the germline ends. TCRdb used MiXCR to reprocess the RT-PCR reads, holding one entry per CDR3 protein. The top ten clones hold less than 2.5% of a sample with roughly 500,000 distinct CDR3 sequences, 25% of them seen once. This TCR derives from a man aged 50 or older who received an inactivated influenza vaccine. The sequencing used CD4+ T cells sorted from PBMCs, collected around 5 days after vaccination. The V and J genes are TRBV4-1 and TRBJ2-3; D may be TRBD1 or TRBD2 (5 bases each). CDR3 in DNA: TGCGCCAGCAGCCAAGACGTGAGGGGCCTCACAGATACGCAGTATTTT. This encodes CASSQDVRGLTDTQYF.